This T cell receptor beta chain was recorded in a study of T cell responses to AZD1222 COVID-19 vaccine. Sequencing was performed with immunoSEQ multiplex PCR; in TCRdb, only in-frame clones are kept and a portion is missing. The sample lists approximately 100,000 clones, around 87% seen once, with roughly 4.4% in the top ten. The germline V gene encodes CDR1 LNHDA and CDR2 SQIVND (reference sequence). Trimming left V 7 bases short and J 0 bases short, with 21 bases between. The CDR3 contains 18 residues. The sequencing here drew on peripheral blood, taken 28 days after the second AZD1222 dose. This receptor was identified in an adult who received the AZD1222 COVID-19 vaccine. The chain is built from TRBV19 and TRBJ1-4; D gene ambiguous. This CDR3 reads CASTSPTPRSATNEKLFF. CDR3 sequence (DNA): TGTGCCAGTACCTCACCGACCCCCAGGAGTGCAACTAATGAAAAACTGTTTTTT. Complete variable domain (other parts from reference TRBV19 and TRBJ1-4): DGGITQSPKYLFRKEGQNVTLSCEQNLNHDAMYWYRQDPGQGLRLIYYSQIVNDFQKGDIAEGYSVSREKKESFPLTVTSAQKNPTAFYLCASTSPTPRSATNEKLFFGSGTQLSVL.